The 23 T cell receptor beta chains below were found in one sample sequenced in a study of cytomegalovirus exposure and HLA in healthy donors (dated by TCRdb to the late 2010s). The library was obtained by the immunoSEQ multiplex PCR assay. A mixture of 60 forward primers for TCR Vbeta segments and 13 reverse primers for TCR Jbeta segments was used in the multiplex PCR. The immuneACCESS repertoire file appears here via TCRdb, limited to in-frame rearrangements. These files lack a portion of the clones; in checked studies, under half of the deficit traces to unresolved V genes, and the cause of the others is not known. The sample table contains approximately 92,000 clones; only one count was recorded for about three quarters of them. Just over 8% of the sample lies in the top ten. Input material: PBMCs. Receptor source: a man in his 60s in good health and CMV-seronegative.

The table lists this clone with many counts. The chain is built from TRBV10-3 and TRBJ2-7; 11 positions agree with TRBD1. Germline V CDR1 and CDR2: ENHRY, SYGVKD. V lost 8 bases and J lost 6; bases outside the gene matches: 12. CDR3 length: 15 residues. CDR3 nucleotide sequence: TGTGCCATCCACTCCCGAGGACAGGGGGCTGGCGAGCAGTACTTC. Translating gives CAIHSRGQGAGEQYF.

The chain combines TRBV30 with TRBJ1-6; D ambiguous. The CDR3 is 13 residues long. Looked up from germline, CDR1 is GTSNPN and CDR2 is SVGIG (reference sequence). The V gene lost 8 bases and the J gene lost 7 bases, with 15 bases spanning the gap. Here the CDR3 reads CAGNRERNSPLHF. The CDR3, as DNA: TGTGCCGGAAACCGGGAAAGGAATTCACCCCTCCACTTT.

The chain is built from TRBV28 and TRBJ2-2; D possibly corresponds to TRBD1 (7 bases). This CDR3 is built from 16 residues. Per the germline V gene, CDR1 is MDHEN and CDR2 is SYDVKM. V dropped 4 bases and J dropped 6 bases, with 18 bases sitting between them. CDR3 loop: CASSYGGGGKAGELFF. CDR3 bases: TGTGCCAGCAGTTATGGAGGGGGCGGTAAGGCCGGGGAGCTGTTTTTT. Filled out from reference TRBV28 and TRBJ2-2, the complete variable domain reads DVKVTQSSRYLVKRTGEKVFLECVQDMDHENMFWYRQDPGLGLRLIYFSYDVKMKEKGDIPEGYSVSREKKERFSLILESASTNQTSMYLCASSYGGGGKAGELFFGEGSRLTVL.

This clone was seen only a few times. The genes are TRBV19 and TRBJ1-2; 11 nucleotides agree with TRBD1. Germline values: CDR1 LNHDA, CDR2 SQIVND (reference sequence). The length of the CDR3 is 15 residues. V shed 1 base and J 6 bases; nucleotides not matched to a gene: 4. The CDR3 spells CASSIGTGGFDGYTF. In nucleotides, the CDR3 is TGTGCCAGTAGTATAGGGACAGGGGGCTTTGATGGCTACACCTTC.

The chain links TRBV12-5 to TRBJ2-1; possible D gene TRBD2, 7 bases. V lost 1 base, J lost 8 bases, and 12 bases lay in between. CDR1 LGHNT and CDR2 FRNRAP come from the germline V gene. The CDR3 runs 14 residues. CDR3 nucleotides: TGTGCTAGTGGTTTGGAGCGGGGACACGATGAGCAGTTCTTC. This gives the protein CASGLERGHDEQFF.

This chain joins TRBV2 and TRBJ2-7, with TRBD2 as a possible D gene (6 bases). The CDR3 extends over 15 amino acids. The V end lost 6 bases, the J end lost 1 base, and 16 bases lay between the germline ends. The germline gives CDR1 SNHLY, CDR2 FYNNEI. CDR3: CASRIRDSTSYEQYF. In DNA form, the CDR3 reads TGTGCCAGCAGAATACGGGACTCCACTTCCTACGAGCAGTACTTC.

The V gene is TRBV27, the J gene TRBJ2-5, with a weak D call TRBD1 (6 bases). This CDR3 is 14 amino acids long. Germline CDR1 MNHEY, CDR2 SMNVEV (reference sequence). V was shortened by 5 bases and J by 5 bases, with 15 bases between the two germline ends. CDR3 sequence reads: CASSQPGDGETQYF. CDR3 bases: TGTGCCAGCAGTCAACCAGGGGACGGGGAGACCCAGTACTTC.

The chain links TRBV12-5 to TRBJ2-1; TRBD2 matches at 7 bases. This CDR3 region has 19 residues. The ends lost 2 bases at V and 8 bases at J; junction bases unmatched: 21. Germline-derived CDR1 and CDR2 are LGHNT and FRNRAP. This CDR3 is CASGLRPLPASGLRHEQFF. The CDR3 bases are TGTGCTAGTGGTTTGCGCCCCCTACCGGCTAGCGGCCTTAGGCATGAGCAGTTCTTC. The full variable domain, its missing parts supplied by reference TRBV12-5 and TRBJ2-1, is DARVTQTPRHKVTEMGQEVTMRCQPILGHNTVFWYRQTMMQGLELLAYFRNRAPLDDSGMPKDRFSAEMPDATLATLKIQPSEPRDSAVYFCASGLRPLPASGLRHEQFFGPGTRLTVL.

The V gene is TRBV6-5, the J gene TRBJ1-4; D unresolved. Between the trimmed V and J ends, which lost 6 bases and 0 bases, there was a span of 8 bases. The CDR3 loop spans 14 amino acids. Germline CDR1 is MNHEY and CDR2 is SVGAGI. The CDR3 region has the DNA TGTGCCAGCAGCGAGGATGCAACTAATGAAAAACTGTTTTTT. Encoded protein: CASSEDATNEKLFF.

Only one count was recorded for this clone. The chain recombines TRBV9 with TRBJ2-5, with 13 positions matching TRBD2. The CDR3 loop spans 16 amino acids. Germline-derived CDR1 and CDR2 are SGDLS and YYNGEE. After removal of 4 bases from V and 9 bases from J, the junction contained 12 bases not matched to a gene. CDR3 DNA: TGTGCCAGCAGCCAGACGGGACTAGCGGGGACGGGGTCCCAGTACTTC. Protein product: CASSQTGLAGTGSQYF.

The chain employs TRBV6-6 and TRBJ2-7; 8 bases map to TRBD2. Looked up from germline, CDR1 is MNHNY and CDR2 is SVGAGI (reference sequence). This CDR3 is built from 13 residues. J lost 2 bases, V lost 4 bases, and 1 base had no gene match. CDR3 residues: CASSSGGPYEQYF. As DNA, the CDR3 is TGTGCCAGCAGTTCGGGGGGGCCCTACGAGCAGTACTTC.

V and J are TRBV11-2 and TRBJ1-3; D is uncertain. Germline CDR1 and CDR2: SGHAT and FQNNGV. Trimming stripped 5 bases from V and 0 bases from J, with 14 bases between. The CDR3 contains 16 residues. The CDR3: CASSTRPGSSGNTIYF. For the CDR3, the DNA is TGTGCCAGCAGCACCCGTCCCGGGAGCTCTGGAAACACCATATATTTT. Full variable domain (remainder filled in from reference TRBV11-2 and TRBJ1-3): EAGVAQSPRYKIIEKRQSVAFWCNPISGHATLYWYQQILGQGPKLLIQFQNNGVVDDSQLPKDRFSAERLKGVDSTLKIQPAKLEDSAVYLCASSTRPGSSGNTIYFGEGSWLTVV.

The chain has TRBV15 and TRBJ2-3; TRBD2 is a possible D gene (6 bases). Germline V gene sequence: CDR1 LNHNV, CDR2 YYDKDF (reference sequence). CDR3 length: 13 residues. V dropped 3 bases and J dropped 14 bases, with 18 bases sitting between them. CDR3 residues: CATSSGRWDFPYF. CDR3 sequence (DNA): TGTGCCACCAGCAGTGGAAGGTGGGACTTTCCGTATTTT.

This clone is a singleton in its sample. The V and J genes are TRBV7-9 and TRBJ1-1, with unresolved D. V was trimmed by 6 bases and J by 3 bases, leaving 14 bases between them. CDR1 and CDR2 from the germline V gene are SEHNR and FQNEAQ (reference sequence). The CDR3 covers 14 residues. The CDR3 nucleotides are TGTGCCAGCAGGCGATTGTCTACCGACACTGAAGCTTTCTTT. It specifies CASRRLSTDTEAFF.

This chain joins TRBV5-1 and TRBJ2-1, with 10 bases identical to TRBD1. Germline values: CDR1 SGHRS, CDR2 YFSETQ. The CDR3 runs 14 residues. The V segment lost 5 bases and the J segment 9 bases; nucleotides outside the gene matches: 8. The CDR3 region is CASRGTGEMGEQFF. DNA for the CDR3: TGCGCCAGCAGAGGGACAGGGGAGATGGGTGAGCAGTTCTTC.

CDR3 sequence reads: CASSFNGRGTNQPQHF. For the CDR3, the DNA is TGTGCCAGCAGCTTTAACGGCAGGGGCACTAATCAGCCCCAGCATTTT. The J gene is TRBJ1-5, the V gene TRBV7-2; possible D gene TRBD1, 6 bases. The CDR3 totals 16 residues. V was clipped by 3 bases and J by 4 bases, with 16 bases between them. Germline V gene lookup returns CDR1 SGHTA and CDR2 FQGNSA.

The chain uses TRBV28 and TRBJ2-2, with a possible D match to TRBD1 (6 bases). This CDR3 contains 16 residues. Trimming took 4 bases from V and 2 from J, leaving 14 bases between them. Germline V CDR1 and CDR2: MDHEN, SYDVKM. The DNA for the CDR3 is TGTGCCAGCAGTTCATGGACAGTAATAAACACCGGGGAGCTGTTTTTT. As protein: CASSSWTVINTGELFF.

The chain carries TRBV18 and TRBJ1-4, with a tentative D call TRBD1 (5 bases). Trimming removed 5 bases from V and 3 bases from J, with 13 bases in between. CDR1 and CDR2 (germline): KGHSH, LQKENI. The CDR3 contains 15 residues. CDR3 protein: CASSRAGRSNEKLFF. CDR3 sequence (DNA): TGTGCCAGCTCAAGGGCGGGGCGTTCTAATGAAAAACTGTTTTTT.

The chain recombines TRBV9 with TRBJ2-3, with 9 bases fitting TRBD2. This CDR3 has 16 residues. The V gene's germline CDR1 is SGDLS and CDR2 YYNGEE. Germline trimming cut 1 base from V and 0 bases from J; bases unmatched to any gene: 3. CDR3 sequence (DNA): TGTGCCAGCAGCGTACTAGCGGGACGAAGCACAGATACGCAGTATTTT. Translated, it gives CASSVLAGRSTDTQYF.

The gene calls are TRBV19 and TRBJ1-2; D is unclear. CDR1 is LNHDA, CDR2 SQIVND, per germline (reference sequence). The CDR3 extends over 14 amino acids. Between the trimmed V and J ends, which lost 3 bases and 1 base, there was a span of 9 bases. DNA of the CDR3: TGTGCCAGTAGTATGCCGGGATATAACTATGGCTACACCTTC. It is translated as CASSMPGYNYGYTF.

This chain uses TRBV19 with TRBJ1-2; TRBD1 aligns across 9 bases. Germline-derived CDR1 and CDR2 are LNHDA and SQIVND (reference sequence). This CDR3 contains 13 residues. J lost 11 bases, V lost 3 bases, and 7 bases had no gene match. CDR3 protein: CASSILGTGFYTF. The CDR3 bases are TGTGCCAGTAGTATTCTCGGGACAGGGTTTTACACCTTC.

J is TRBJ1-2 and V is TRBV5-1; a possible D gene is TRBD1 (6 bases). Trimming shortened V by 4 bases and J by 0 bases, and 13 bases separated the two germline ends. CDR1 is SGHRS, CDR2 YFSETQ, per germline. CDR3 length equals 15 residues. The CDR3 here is CASSLGQSTNYGYTF. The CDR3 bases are TGCGCCAGCAGCCTCGGACAGTCAACTAACTATGGCTACACCTTC.

The CDR3 loop is CASSPLSGDGTGELFF. The CDR3 DNA is TGTGCCAGCTCACCACTAAGCGGGGATGGAACCGGGGAGCTGTTTTTT. The gene calls are TRBV18 and TRBJ2-2, with 7 bases matching TRBD2. Germline assignment: CDR1 KGHSH and CDR2 LQKENI. Trimming cost V 1 base and J 5 bases; bases outside gene matches: 7. This CDR3 spans 16 amino acids. Full variable domain (outside the CDR3, taken from reference TRBV18 and TRBJ2-2): NAGVMQNPRHLVRRRGQEARLRCSPMKGHSHVYWYRQLPEEGLKFMVYLQKENIIDESGMPKERFSAEFPKEGPSILRIQQVVRGDSAAYFCASSPLSGDGTGELFFGEGSRLTVL.